Presented here are 24 T cell receptor beta chains from one specimen sequenced in a study of blood T cell repertoires in COVID-19. TCRdb's table, derived via immunoSEQ multiplex PCR, lists solely in-frame clones and lacks some. Of thousands of clones listed, 70% to 90% were seen once; the top ten hold about 7%. The sequencing sample was made of peripheral blood. These receptor sequences come from a woman aged 45-65 years with active or convalescent COVID-19.

The rearrangement uses TRBV19 and TRBJ1-5, with unresolved D. Trimming took off 0 bases at V and 7 bases at J, with 16 bases between the two ends. Germline V gene data show CDR1 as LNHDA and CDR2 as SQIVND (reference sequence). The CDR3 spans 16 residues. The CDR3 reads CASSIDRGGLGQPQHF. As DNA, the CDR3 is TGTGCCAGTAGTATAGATCGAGGAGGGCTGGGGCAGCCCCAGCATTTT. The full variable domain, with the rest looked up from reference TRBV19 and TRBJ1-5, is DGGITQSPKYLFRKEGQNVTLSCEQNLNHDAMYWYRQDPGQGLRLIYYSQIVNDFQKGDIAEGYSVSREKKESFPLTVTSAQKNPTAFYLCASSIDRGGLGQPQHFGDGTRLSIL.

V and J are TRBV19 and TRBJ1-2; TRBD1 is a possible D gene (6 bases). In germline, CDR1 is LNHDA, CDR2 SQIVND (reference sequence). There are 18 residues in the CDR3. Trimming removed 6 bases from V and 5 bases from J, with 28 bases in between. The CDR3 loop is CASRPRRRTGGQVYGYTF. In nucleotides, the CDR3 is TGTGCCAGTAGACCCCGGAGGCGCACCGGGGGGCAGGTTTATGGCTACACCTTC.

V gene TRBV7-2 combines with J gene TRBJ2-1, with 14 bases aligning to TRBD2. There are 16 residues in the CDR3. The V gene end was trimmed by 5 bases and the J gene end by 9 bases; junction bases not matched to a gene: 9. Germline V gene lookup returns CDR1 SGHTA and CDR2 FQGNSA. DNA for the CDR3: TGTGCCAGCAGCCCCGAGACTAGCGGGAGGGCCGGTGAGCAGTTCTTC. Translating it yields CASSPETSGRAGEQFF.

This chain uses TRBV7-2 with TRBJ2-5, with D possibly matching TRBD2 (5 bases). Between the trimmed V and J ends, which lost 1 base and 1 base, there was a span of 7 bases. The CDR3 has 14 residues. Germline-derived CDR1 and CDR2 are SGHTA and FQGNSA. CDR3 residues: CASSLGGFQETQYF. CDR3 bases: TGTGCCAGCAGCTTAGGAGGGTTCCAAGAGACCCAGTACTTC.

The chain joins TRBV5-4 to TRBJ2-7; TRBD1 aligns across 7 bases. CDR1 is SGHNT and CDR2 is YYREEE in the germline V gene (reference sequence). This CDR3 comprises 13 residues. V gave up 4 bases and J gave up 5 bases; unmatched junction bases: 6. In DNA, the CDR3 is TGTGCCAGCAGCATGGACAGGTTCGACGAGCAGTACTTC. This translates into CASSMDRFDEQYF.

In DNA, the CDR3 is TGTGCCAGCAGGCTTACAGGGGACCCCGGGGAGCTGTTTTTT. Protein product: CASRLTGDPGELFF. The genes are TRBV6-5 and TRBJ2-2; TRBD1 matches 7 bases. The CDR3 consists of 14 residues. Germline assignment: CDR1 MNHEY and CDR2 SVGAGI. Unmatched junction bases numbered 7, after V lost 6 bases and J lost 6 bases.

The J gene is TRBJ2-1, the V gene TRBV4-3; TRBD2 agrees at 9 bases. There are 15 residues in the CDR3. Germline trimming cut 1 base from V and 13 bases from J; bases unmatched to any gene: 11. CDR1 is LGHNA, CDR2 YSLEER, per germline. The CDR3 region is CASSQVIFGGGEQFF. The CDR3 nucleotides read TGCGCCAGCAGCCAAGTAATTTTCGGCGGGGGGGAACAGTTCTTC.

V gene TRBV3-1 (or the pseudogene TRBV3-2) combines with J gene TRBJ2-7, with a possible D match to TRBD1 (6 bases). V lost 2 bases and J lost 7, with 9 bases in between. The CDR3 runs to 12 residues. Germline V gene data show CDR1 as LGHDT and CDR2 as YNNKEL (reference sequence). CDR3 DNA sequence: TGTGCCAGCAGCCAAACTGGGACAGAGCAGTACTTC. This encodes CASSQTGTEQYF.

The rearrangement uses TRBV7-2 and TRBJ2-5; the match to TRBD2 covers 7 bases. The CDR3 runs 15 residues. Looked up from germline, CDR1 is SGHTA and CDR2 is FQGNSA. After removal of 3 bases from V and 5 bases from J, the junction contained 9 bases not matched to a gene. The chain's CDR3 is CASSFQSGASETQYF. The CDR3 DNA follows: TGTGCCAGCAGCTTTCAAAGCGGGGCCAGCGAGACCCAGTACTTC. Using reference TRBV7-2 and TRBJ2-5 for the parts outside the CDR3, the full variable domain is GAGVSQSPSNKVTEKGKDVELRCDPISGHTALYWYRQSLGQGLEFLIYFQGNSAPDKSGLPSDRFSAERTGGSVSTLTIQRTQQEDSAVYLCASSFQSGASETQYFGPGTRLLVL.

This clone was detected only a few times. This rearrangement joins TRBV5-5 to TRBJ2-2, with D uncertain. This CDR3 has 14 amino acids. V lost 0 bases, J lost 2 bases, and 5 bases lay in between. The germline CDR1 and CDR2 sequences are SGHKS and YYEKEE (reference sequence). In DNA, the CDR3 is TGTGCCAGCAGCTTGGTGCTAAACACCGGGGAGCTGTTTTTT. It translates to CASSLVLNTGELFF.

This chain joins TRBV19 and TRBJ2-3, with D possibly being TRBD2 (6 bases). With 6 bases removed from V and 2 bases from J, the gap between germline ends came to 18 bases. CDR3 length: 16 amino acids. The germline CDR1 and CDR2 sequences are LNHDA and SQIVND (reference sequence). The CDR3 spells CASRAGTRDFTDTQYF. CDR3 in DNA: TGTGCCAGTAGGGCAGGGACTCGCGATTTCACAGATACGCAGTATTTT. The full variable domain, completed using reference TRBV19 and TRBJ2-3, is DGGITQSPKYLFRKEGQNVTLSCEQNLNHDAMYWYRQDPGQGLRLIYYSQIVNDFQKGDIAEGYSVSREKKESFPLTVTSAQKNPTAFYLCASRAGTRDFTDTQYFGPGTRLTVL.

This clone occurred once. This chain uses TRBV5-4 with TRBJ1-2; 7 positions agree with TRBD1. This CDR3 has 13 amino acids. Germline assignment: CDR1 SGHNT and CDR2 YYREEE (reference sequence). V was clipped by 4 bases and J by 4 bases; unmatched bases: 4. CDR3 sequence (DNA): TGTGCCAGCAGCGGCCGGGACAGCTATGGCTACACCTTC. Residues: CASSGRDSYGYTF. Full variable domain (rest looked up from reference TRBV5-4 and TRBJ1-2): ETGVTQSPTHLIKTRGQQVTLRCSSQSGHNTVSWYQQALGQGPQFIFQYYREEENGRGNFPPRFSGLQFPNYSSELNVNALELDDSALYLCASSGRDSYGYTFGSGTRLTVV.

The rearrangement uses TRBV19 and TRBJ1-1; TRBD1 agrees at 8 bases. The CDR3 has 13 residues. Germline V gene data show CDR1 as LNHDA and CDR2 as SQIVND (reference sequence). J lost 2 bases, V lost 6 bases, and 2 bases had no gene match. CDR3 nucleotides: TGTGCCAGTAGGGACAGGGAAAACACTGAAGCTTTCTTT. Translated, it gives CASRDRENTEAFF.

The rearrangement uses TRBV28 and TRBJ1-5; D not certain. CDR1 is MDHEN, CDR2 SYDVKM, per germline. This CDR3 comprises 14 residues. The V end lost 2 bases, the J end lost 2 bases, and 7 bases lay between the germline ends. The chain's CDR3 is CASSLAERNQPQHF. The CDR3 bases are TGTGCCAGCAGTTTAGCAGAACGCAATCAGCCCCAGCATTTT. Full variable domain (rest looked up from reference TRBV28 and TRBJ1-5): DVKVTQSSRYLVKRTGEKVFLECVQDMDHENMFWYRQDPGLGLRLIYFSYDVKMKEKGDIPEGYSVSREKKERFSLILESASTNQTSMYLCASSLAERNQPQHFGDGTRLSIL.

The chain combines TRBV19 with TRBJ1-5; 7 nucleotides match TRBD1. V shed 11 bases and J 4 bases; nucleotides not matched to a gene: 14. This CDR3 comprises 15 residues. Germline CDR1 reads LNHDA; CDR2 reads SQIVND (reference sequence). The CDR3 loop reads CASINRGHENQPQHF. CDR3 bases: TGTGCCTCGATAAACAGGGGTCACGAAAATCAGCCCCAGCATTTT.

This clone was counted a single time. The chain recombines TRBV20-1 with TRBJ1-3; D uncertain. The CDR3 is 11 residues long. Between the trimmed V and J ends, which lost 1 base and 4 bases, there was a span of 2 bases. Germline CDR1 reads DFQATT; CDR2 reads SNEGSKA (reference sequence). The CDR3 bases are TGCAGTGCTAGAGTAGGAAACACCATATATTTT. Translated, it gives CSARVGNTIYF.

CDR3 region: CASSIAGASYNEQFF. The DNA of the CDR3 is TGTGCCAGTAGTATAGCGGGAGCATCCTACAATGAGCAGTTCTTC. The chain combines TRBV19 with TRBJ2-1, with D perhaps matching TRBD2 (6 bases). Between the trimmed V and J ends, which lost 1 base and 1 base, there was a span of 8 bases. Per germline, CDR1 LNHDA and CDR2 SQIVND (reference sequence). The CDR3 is made up of 15 amino acids.

The rearrangement links TRBV18 to TRBJ1-5, with D uncertain. The CDR3 covers 15 residues. CDR1 KGHSH and CDR2 LQKENI come from the germline V gene. V gave up 6 bases and J gave up 3 bases, with 15 bases separating them. The CDR3 bases are TGTGCCAGCTCGCCGGAGATGGATCCCAATCAGCCCCAGCATTTT. It codes for CASSPEMDPNQPQHF.

The chain links TRBV28 to TRBJ1-2; 12 nucleotides match TRBD1. The CDR3 totals 13 residues. The J segment lost 8 bases and the V segment lost 7 bases, leaving 5 bases of the junction unmatched. The germline V gene encodes CDR1 MDHEN and CDR2 SYDVKM. Here the CDR3 DNA reads TGTGCCAGCATGGGACAGGGGGCTCTCGGCTACACCTTC. It is translated as CASMGQGALGYTF.

As DNA, the CDR3 is TGCGCCAGCACTTCAGGGGGGTACAACACCGGGGAGCTGTTTTTT. Residues: CASTSGGYNTGELFF. The J gene is TRBJ2-2, the V gene TRBV5-1; TRBD1 is a possible D gene (7 bases). Trimming shortened V by 6 bases and J by 2 bases, and 14 bases separated the two germline ends. The CDR3 runs to 15 residues. Germline CDR1 SGHRS, CDR2 YFSETQ.

This clone was counted only a few times. The V and J genes are TRBV6-5 and TRBJ2-7; possible D gene TRBD2, 5 bases. V gave up 2 bases and J gave up 0 bases, with 11 bases separating them. CDR1 and CDR2 from the germline V gene are MNHEY and SVGAGI. This CDR3 has 15 amino acids. In DNA, the CDR3 is TGTGCCAGCAGTTACCAAGCGGACCGCTCCTACGAGCAGTACTTC. Protein product: CASSYQADRSYEQYF.

The chain links TRBV6-4 to TRBJ2-2; 9 nucleotides agree with TRBD1. CDR3 length: 15 residues. Trimming cost V 4 bases and J 6 bases; bases outside gene matches: 6. CDR1 MRHNA and CDR2 SNTAGT come from the germline V gene. The CDR3, as DNA: TGTGCCAGCAGTGTCGAAACAGGGGGCTCCGGGGAGCTGTTTTTT. Its protein product is CASSVETGGSGELFF.

The genes are TRBV12-3 or TRBV12-4 and TRBJ2-1, with a weak D call TRBD2 (5 bases). V was clipped by 6 bases and J by 6 bases, with 12 bases between them. The length of the CDR3 is 13 residues. As DNA, the CDR3 is TGTGCCAGCAGGGTACTAGTTAGCAATGAGCAGTTCTTC. It yields the protein CASRVLVSNEQFF.

The chain is built from TRBV20-1 and TRBJ2-3; no clear D. The ends were cut back, 1 base at V and 5 bases at J, with 4 bases in the middle. Germline CDR1 and CDR2: DFQATT and SNEGSKA (reference sequence). This CDR3 contains 11 residues. CDR3 nucleotide sequence: TGCAGTGCTAGAGTCGGAGATACGCAGTATTTT. Protein: CSARVGDTQYF.